Reported below is one TCR beta chain. An end of the junction differs from the germline gene, which may be a read error. The CDR3 length is 14 residues. Germline values: CDR1 MNHNS, CDR2 SASEGT. This sample stems from a study of CD4 and CD8 cells across lung adenocarcinoma regions. Localized lung adenocarcinoma, a non-small cell lung cancer, affected the donors. TCRdb reprocessed the PCR reads via MiXCR and lists one record per CDR3 protein. The sample carries about 19,000 distinct CDR3 sequences, 45% to 55% recorded once. This TCR was sampled from a male donor with lung adenocarcinoma. The CD4 and CD8 labels of this study may be unreliable. The rearrangement uses TRBV6-1 and TRBJ2-1; 8 bases map to TRBD1. What was sequenced was CD4+ T cells from the margin of a lung tumor. This CDR3 is CASSEGTGVNEQFF. DNA of the CDR3: TGTGCCAGCAGCGAAGGGACAGGTGTCAATGAGCAGTTCTTC.